The sequence of this TCR beta chain was determined in a study of T cell responses to AZD1222 COVID-19 vaccine. Generated by immunoSEQ multiplex PCR, the TCRdb table keeps only in-frame clones and is missing some. This table holds over 140,000 clones. Broader study findings: Only after the peak T cell response were repertoires sampled. Donors in the cohort were predominantly white British and more often female, and clonal diversity was possibly underestimated. The reported proportion of spike-specific TCRs targeting unmutated variant regions was nearly half. The CD4 TCRs associated with vaccination extended across spike and predominated at 160-218 and 743-854.

In the case of this clone: The target antigen is unknown.

The CDR3 runs to 15 residues. Per the germline V gene, CDR1 is MNHEY and CDR2 is SVGAGI. The trim removed 6 bases at V and 5 bases at J, leaving 7 bases unmatched. The material sequenced was peripheral blood. V is TRBV6-5 and J is TRBJ1-2, with 12 bases identical to TRBD1. This TCR derives from an adult in good health. CDR3 sequence: CASSGTGGARYGYTF. Here the CDR3 DNA reads TGTGCCAGCAGCGGGACAGGGGGCGCCCGGTATGGCTACACCTTC.